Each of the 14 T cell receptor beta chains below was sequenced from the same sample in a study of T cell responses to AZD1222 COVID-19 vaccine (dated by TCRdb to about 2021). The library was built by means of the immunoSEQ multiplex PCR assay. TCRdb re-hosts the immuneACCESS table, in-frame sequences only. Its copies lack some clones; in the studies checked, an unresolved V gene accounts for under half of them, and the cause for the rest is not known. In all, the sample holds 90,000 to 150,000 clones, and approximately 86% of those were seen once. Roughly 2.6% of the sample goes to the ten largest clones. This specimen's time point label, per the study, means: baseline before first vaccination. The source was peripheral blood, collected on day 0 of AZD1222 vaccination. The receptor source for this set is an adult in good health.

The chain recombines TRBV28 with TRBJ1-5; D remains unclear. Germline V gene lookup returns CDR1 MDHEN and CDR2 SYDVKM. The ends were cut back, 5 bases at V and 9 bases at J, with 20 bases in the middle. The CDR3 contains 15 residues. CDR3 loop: CASSNTRHPGRPQHF. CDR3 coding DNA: TGTGCCAGCAGTAACACAAGGCATCCGGGTCGGCCCCAGCATTTT.

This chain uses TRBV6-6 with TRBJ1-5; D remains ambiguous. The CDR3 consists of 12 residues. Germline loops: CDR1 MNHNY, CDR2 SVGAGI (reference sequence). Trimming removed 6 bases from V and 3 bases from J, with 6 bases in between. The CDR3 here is CASSLLNQPQHF. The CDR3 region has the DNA TGTGCCAGCAGCCTCCTCAATCAGCCCCAGCATTTT.

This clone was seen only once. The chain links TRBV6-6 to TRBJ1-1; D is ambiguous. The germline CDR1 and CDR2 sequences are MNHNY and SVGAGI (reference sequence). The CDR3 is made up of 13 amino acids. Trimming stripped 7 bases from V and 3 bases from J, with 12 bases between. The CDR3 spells CASKRESYTEAFF. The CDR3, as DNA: TGTGCCAGCAAGAGGGAGTCCTACACTGAAGCTTTCTTT.

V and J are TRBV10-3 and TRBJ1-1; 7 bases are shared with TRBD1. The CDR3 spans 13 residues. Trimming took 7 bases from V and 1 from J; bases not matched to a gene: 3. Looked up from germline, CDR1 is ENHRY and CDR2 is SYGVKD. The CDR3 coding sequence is TGTGCCATCACTGGGACAGCGAACACTGAAGCTTTCTTT. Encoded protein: CAITGTANTEAFF.

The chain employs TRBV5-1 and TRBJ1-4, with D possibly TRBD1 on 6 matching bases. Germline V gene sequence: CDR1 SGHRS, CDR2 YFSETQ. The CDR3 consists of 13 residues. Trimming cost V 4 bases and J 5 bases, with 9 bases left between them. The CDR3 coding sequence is TGCGCCAGCAGCGAGCAGGGGAATGAAAAACTGTTTTTT. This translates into CASSEQGNEKLFF.

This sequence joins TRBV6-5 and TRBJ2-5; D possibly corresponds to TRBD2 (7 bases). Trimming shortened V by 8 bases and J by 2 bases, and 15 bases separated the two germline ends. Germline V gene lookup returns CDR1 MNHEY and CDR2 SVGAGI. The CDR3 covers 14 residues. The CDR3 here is CASGGGTQQETQYF. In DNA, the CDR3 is TGTGCCAGCGGGGGAGGGACACAACAAGAGACCCAGTACTTC.

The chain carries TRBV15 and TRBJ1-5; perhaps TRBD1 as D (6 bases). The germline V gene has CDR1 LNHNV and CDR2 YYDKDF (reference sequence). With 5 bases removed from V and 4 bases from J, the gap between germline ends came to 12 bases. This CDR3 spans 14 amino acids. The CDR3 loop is CATSGGTHNQPQHF. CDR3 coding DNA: TGTGCCACCAGCGGGGGGACACATAATCAGCCCCAGCATTTT.

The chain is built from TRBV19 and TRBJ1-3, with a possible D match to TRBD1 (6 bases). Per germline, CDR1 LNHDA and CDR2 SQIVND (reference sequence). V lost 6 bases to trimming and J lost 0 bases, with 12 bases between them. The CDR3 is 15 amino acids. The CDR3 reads CASRGQGTSGNTIYF. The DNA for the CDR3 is TGTGCCAGTAGGGGCCAGGGGACCTCTGGAAACACCATATATTTT.

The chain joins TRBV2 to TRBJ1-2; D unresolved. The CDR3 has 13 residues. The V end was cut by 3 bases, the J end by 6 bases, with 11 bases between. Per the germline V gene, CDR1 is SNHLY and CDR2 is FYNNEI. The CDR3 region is CASSDEGKDGYTF. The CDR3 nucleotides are TGTGCCAGCAGTGACGAGGGAAAGGATGGCTACACCTTC.

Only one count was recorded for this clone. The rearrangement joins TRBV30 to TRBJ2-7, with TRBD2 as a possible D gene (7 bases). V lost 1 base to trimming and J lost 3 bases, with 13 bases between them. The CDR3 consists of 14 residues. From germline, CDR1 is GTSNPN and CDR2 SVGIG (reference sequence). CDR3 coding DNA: TGTGCCTGGAGTGGCTCGAGGGGGGGCTACGAGCAGTACTTC. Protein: CAWSGSRGGYEQYF.

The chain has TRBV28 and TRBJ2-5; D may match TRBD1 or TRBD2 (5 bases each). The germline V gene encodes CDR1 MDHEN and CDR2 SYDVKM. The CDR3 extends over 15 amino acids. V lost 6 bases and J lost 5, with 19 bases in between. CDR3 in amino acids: CASRGDIYSGETQYF. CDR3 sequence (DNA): TGTGCCAGCAGGGGGGATATTTATTCAGGCGAGACCCAGTACTTC.

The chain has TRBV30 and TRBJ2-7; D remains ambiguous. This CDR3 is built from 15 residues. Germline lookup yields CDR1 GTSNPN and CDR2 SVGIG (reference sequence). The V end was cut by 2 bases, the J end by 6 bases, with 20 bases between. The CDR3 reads CAWSSTLILTSEQYF. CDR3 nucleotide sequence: TGTGCCTGGAGTTCAACACTAATCCTTACATCCGAGCAGTACTTC.

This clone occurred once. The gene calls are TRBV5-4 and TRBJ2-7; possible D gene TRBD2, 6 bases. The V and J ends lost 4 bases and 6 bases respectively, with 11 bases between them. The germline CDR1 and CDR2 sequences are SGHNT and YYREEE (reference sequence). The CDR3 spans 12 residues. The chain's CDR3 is CASSRRLGEQYF. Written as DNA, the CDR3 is TGTGCCAGCAGCCGAAGACTAGGCGAGCAGTACTTC.

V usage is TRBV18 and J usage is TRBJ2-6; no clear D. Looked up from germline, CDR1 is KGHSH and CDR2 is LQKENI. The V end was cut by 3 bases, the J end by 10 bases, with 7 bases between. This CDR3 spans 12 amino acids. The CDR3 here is CASSPASNVLTF. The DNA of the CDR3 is TGTGCCAGCTCACCCGCCTCAAACGTCCTGACTTTC.